The entry below gives a single T cell receptor beta chain sequence along with its context. Its antigen is unidentified. The data are from a study of blood T cells in healthy people across ages. It was with a sample-barcoded 5' primer and a J-beta primer mix that a second PCR of about 7 to 12 cycles was run. TCRdb passed the 5' RACE reads through MiXCR, listing each CDR3 protein once. This table holds over 1.5 million distinct CDR3 sequences, just under 50% found once. The germline CDR1 and CDR2 sequences are DFQATT and SNEGSKA (reference sequence). CDR3 length equals 12 residues. Overall study findings and caveats: Lack of knowledge of donor CMV status possibly confounded expanded clonotype changes.

The chain carries TRBV20-1 and TRBJ1-2, with 7 bases identical to TRBD1. Input material: blood. This clonotype originated in a woman aged 35 to 49 in good health. CDR3 sequence reads: CRPTGAGYGYTF. In DNA form, the CDR3 reads TGCAGACCCACAGGGGCAGGCTACGGCTACACCTTC.